A single sample gave rise to the 13 T cell receptor beta chains below, sequenced in a study of T-cell memory formation after mild COVID-19. One entry per CDR3 protein results from TCRdb running MiXCR on the 5' RACE reads. The sample holds around 130,000 distinct CDR3 sequences, roughly 6% seen once. Sequencing was done on a sample of PBMCs or a T cell subset sorted from them (not recorded which). These receptors were collected from an adult woman who had mild COVID-19 (a few samples of this study predate the infection). Cell type and time point are not known.

The rearrangement uses TRBV19 and TRBJ2-2; D is possibly TRBD2 (7 bases). There are 14 residues in the CDR3. Germline loops: CDR1 LNHDA, CDR2 SQIVND (reference sequence). The V end was cut by 7 bases, the J end by 3 bases, with 12 bases between. The CDR3 DNA reads TGTGCCAGTAAGGGGGGGCTGGACACCGGGGAGCTGTTTTTT. Its translation is CASKGGLDTGELFF.

The V and J genes are TRBV2 and TRBJ1-6; perhaps TRBD1 as D (6 bases). Germline-derived CDR1 and CDR2 are SNHLY and FYNNEI. The CDR3 consists of 15 residues. Trimming took off 5 bases at V and 10 bases at J, with 18 bases between the two ends. For the CDR3, the DNA is TGTGCCAGCAGTCGGAGCGGGCAGGGGAACTCACCCCTCCACTTT. Its protein is CASSRSGQGNSPLHF.

This clonotype was seen many times. The chain has TRBV7-9 and TRBJ1-1; D might be TRBD1 (5 bases). Germline V gives CDR1 SEHNR, CDR2 FQNEAQ (reference sequence). Trimming left V 10 bases short and J 1 base short, with 16 bases between. The CDR3 has 14 residues. DNA for the CDR3: TGTGCCACCCGGGGCAGGGCCACGAACACTGAAGCTTTCTTT. Protein: CATRGRATNTEAFF.

In its sample, this clonotype was seen many times. V is TRBV12-3 or TRBV12-4 and J is TRBJ2-1; D may be TRBD1 (6 bases). The CDR3 is 15 residues long. Trimming removed 1 base from V and 7 bases from J, with 14 bases in between. The CDR3 DNA sequence: TGTGCCAGCAGTTTAGGAACAGGGATGATGAATGAGCAGTTCTTC. Protein sequence: CASSLGTGMMNEQFF.

Only a few counts were recorded for this clonotype. This chain links TRBV29-1 with TRBJ1-2, with 9 bases aligning to TRBD1. The germline CDR1 and CDR2 sequences are SQVTM and ANQGSEA. V gave up 6 bases and J gave up 5 bases; unmatched junction bases: 13. The CDR3 extends over 15 amino acids. The CDR3 DNA is TGCAGCGTATCCGAACCGGGACAGGGCTTTTATGGCTACACCTTC. Its translation: CSVSEPGQGFYGYTF.

This clonotype was observed a handful of times. V and J are TRBV7-9 and TRBJ2-5; 7 bases fit TRBD1. Germline CDR1 is SEHNR and CDR2 is FQNEAQ (reference sequence). V lost 2 bases and J lost 5; bases outside the gene matches: 8. The CDR3 extends over 15 amino acids. CDR3 sequence reads: CASSLQTGPGETQYF. In DNA form, the CDR3 reads TGTGCCAGCAGCTTACAGACAGGGCCAGGGGAGACCCAGTACTTC.

This clonotype was observed at least ten times. The rearrangement joins TRBV5-1 to TRBJ1-1; D unresolved. The CDR3 consists of 15 residues. Looked up from germline, CDR1 is SGHRS and CDR2 is YFSETQ. Trimming left V 3 bases short and J 3 bases short, with 15 bases between. CDR3 DNA sequence: TGCGCCAGCAGCTCTCGACCTGACGAGGACACTGAAGCTTTCTTT. This codes for CASSSRPDEDTEAFF.

The rearrangement joins TRBV20-1 to TRBJ2-7; the match to TRBD2 covers 12 bases. Trimming took 2 bases from V and 6 from J; bases not matched to a gene: 11. Per the germline V gene, CDR1 is DFQATT and CDR2 is SNEGSKA (reference sequence). This CDR3 has 16 amino acids. CDR3 amino acids: CSARTSGGLRISEQYF. CDR3 DNA: TGCAGTGCTAGAACTAGCGGGGGGCTACGGATCAGCGAGCAGTACTTC.

In its sample, this clonotype was seen a few times. The chain recombines TRBV7-2 with TRBJ2-3; D is unresolved. Germline V lookup: CDR1 SGHTA, CDR2 FQGNSA. This CDR3 is 13 amino acids long. Trimming removed 5 bases at V and 6 bases at J, with 12 bases between. The CDR3 DNA sequence: TGTGCCAGCAGCCCCCCCCATCGGGATACGCAGTATTTT. As protein: CASSPPHRDTQYF.

This clonotype was seen repeatedly, ten times or more. This chain uses TRBV4-2 with TRBJ2-7; TRBD1 matches at 8 bases. J gave up 5 bases and V 4 bases, and 1 base lay outside the gene matches. Germline V gives CDR1 LGHNA, CDR2 YNFKEQ. The CDR3 length is 12 residues. The CDR3: CASSRTGHEQYF. CDR3 bases: TGTGCCAGCAGCCGGACAGGGCACGAGCAGTACTTC.

The J gene is TRBJ2-3, the V gene TRBV24-1, with 9 bases matching TRBD1. CDR1 is KGHDR, CDR2 SFDVKD, per germline. This CDR3 is built from 15 residues. V was clipped by 3 bases and J by 3 bases; unmatched bases: 3. In nucleotides, the CDR3 is TGTGCCACCAGTGATCGGGACAGGGTGACAGATACGCAGTATTTT. Translation: CATSDRDRVTDTQYF.

This clonotype has more than one count but fewer than ten. The gene calls are TRBV12-3 or TRBV12-4 and TRBJ1-2, with TRBD1 as a possible D gene (5 bases). V lost 7 bases to trimming and J lost 1 base, with 10 bases between them. The CDR3 extends over 13 amino acids. In DNA, the CDR3 is TGTGCCAGCACAGGGTCTATTAACTATGGCTACACCTTC. This gives the protein CASTGSINYGYTF.

J is TRBJ1-2 and V is TRBV7-2; D remains ambiguous. V lost 1 base and J lost 4, with 13 bases in between. The CDR3 sequence is 15 residues long. The germline V gene encodes CDR1 SGHTA and CDR2 FQGNSA. In nucleotides, the CDR3 is TGTGCCAGCAGCTTAGTTCTCCAGGTCGGCTATGGCTACACCTTC. Translating it yields CASSLVLQVGYGYTF.